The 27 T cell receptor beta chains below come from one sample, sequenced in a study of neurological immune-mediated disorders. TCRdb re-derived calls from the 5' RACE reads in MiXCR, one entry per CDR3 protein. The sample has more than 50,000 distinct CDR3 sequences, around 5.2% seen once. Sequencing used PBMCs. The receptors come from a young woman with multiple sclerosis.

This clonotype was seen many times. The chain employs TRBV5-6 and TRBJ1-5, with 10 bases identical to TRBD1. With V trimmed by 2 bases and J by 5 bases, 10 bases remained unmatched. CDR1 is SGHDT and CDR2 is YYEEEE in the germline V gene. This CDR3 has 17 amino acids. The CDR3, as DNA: TGTGCCAGCAGCTTTGGCGTGGGACAGGGGTCATATCAGCCCCAGCATTTT. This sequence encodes CASSFGVGQGSYQPQHF.

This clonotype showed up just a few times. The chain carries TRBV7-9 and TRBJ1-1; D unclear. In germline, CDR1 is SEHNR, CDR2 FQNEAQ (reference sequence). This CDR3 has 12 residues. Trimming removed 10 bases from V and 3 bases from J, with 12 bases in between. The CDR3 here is CAIKGGDTEAFF. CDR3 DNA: TGTGCCATTAAGGGTGGGGACACTGAAGCTTTCTTT.

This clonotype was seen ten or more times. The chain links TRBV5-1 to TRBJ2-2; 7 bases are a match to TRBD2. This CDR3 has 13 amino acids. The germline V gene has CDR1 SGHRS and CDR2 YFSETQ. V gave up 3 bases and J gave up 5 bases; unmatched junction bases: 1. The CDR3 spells CASSSGGTGELFF. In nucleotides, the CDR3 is TGCGCCAGCAGCTCGGGGGGAACCGGGGAGCTGTTTTTT.

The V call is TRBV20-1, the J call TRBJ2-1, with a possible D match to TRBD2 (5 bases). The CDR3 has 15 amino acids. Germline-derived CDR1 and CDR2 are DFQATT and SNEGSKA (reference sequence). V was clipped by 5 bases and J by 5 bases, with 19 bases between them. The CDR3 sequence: CSASLEGRNNNEQFF. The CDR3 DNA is TGCAGTGCTTCCCTTGAGGGCCGCAATAACAATGAGCAGTTCTTC.

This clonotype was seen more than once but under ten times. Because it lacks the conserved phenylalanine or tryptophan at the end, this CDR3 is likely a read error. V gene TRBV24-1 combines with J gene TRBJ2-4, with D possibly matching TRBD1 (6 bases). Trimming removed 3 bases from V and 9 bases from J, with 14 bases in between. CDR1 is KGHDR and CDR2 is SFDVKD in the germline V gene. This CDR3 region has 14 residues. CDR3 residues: CATSDSDRLSIQYN. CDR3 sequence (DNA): TGTGCCACCAGTGATAGTGACAGGCTTAGCATTCAGTACAAC.

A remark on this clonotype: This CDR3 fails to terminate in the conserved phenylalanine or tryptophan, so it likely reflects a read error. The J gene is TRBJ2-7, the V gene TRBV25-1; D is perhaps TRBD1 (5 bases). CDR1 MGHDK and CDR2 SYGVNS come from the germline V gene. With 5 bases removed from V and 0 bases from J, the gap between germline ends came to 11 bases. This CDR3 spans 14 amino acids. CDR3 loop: CASSNYRSSYEQYN. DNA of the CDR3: TGTGCCAGCAGTAACTACAGGAGCTCCTACGAGCAGTACAAC.

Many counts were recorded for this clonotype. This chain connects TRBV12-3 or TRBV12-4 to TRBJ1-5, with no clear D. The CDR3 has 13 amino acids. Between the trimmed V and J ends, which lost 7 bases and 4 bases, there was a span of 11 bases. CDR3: CASNSHLNQPQHF. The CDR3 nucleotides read TGTGCCAGCAACTCTCACCTAAATCAGCCCCAGCATTTT.

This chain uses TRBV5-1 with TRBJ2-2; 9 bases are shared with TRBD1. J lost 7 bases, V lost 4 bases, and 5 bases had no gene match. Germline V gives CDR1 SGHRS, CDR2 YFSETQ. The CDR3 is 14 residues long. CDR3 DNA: TGCGCCAGCAGCCGGACAGGGGATGTCGGGGAGCTGTTTTTT. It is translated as CASSRTGDVGELFF. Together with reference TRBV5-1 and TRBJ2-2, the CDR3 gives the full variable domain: KAGVTQTPRYLIKTRGQQVTLSCSPISGHRSVSWYQQTPGQGLQFLFEYFSETQRNKGNFPGRFSGRQFSNSRSEMNVSTLELGDSALYLCASSRTGDVGELFFGEGSRLTVL.

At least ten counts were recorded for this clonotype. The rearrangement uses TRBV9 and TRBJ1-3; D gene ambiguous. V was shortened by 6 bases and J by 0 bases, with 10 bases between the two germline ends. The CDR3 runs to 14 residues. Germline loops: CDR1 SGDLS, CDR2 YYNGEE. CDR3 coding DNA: TGTGCCAGCACAACAGCGAACTCTGGAAACACCATATATTTT. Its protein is CASTTANSGNTIYF.

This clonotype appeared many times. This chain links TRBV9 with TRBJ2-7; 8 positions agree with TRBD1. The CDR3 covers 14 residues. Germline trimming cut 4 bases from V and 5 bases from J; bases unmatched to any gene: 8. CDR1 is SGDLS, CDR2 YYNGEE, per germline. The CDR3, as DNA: TGTGCCAGCAGCCGATCTGACAGGGGTGACGAGCAGTACTTC. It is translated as CASSRSDRGDEQYF.

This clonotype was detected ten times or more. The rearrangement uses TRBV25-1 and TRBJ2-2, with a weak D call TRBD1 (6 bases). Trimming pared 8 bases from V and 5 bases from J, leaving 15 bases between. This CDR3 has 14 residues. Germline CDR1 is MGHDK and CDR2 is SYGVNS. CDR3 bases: TGTGCCAGCCGGAGTGTGAGGGGGACCGGGGAGCTGTTTTTT. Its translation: CASRSVRGTGELFF. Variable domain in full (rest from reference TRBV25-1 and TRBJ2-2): EADIYQTPRYLVIGTGKKITLECSQTMGHDKMYWYQQDPGMELHLIHYSYGVNSTEKGDLSSESTVSRIRTEHFPLTLESARPSHTSQYLCASRSVRGTGELFFGEGSRLTVL.

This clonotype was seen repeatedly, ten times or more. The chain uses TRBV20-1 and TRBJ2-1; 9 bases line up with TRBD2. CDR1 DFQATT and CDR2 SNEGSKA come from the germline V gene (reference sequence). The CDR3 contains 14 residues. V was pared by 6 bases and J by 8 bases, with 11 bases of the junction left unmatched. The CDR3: CSAALAGPVDEQFF. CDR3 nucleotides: TGCAGTGCGGCGCTAGCGGGACCTGTCGATGAGCAGTTCTTC.

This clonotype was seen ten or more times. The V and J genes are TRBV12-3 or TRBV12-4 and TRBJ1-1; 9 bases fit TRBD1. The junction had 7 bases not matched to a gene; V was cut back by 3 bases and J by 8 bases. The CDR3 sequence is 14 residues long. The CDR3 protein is CASSFLWGTGEAFF. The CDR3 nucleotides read TGTGCCAGCAGTTTCTTGTGGGGGACAGGGGAAGCTTTCTTT.

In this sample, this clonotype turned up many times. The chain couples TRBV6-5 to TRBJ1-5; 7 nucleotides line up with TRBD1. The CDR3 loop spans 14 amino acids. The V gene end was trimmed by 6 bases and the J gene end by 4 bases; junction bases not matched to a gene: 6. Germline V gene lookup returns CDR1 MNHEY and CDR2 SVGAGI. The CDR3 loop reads CASRNRGWNQPQHF. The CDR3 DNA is TGTGCCAGCAGGAACAGGGGATGGAATCAGCCCCAGCATTTT.

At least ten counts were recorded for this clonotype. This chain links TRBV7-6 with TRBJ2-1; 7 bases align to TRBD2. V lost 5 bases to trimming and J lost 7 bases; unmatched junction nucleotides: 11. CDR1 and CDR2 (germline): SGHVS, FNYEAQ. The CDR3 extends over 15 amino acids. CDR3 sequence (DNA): TGTGCCAGCAGCCTACTAGTCGGGGGGAGGAATGAGCAGTTCTTC. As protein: CASSLLVGGRNEQFF.

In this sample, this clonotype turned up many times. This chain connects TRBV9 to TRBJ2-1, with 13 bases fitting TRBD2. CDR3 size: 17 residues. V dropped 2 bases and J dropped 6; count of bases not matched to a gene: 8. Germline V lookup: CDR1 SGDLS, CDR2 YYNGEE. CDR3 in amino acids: CASSVGLAGAPRNEQFF. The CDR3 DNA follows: TGTGCCAGCAGCGTTGGACTAGCGGGGGCCCCGCGCAATGAGCAGTTCTTC.

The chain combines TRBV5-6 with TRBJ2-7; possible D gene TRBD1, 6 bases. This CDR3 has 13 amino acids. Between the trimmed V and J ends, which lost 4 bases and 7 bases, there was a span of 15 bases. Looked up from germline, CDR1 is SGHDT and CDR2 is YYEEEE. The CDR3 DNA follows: TGTGCCAGCAGCCAAACAGGACAGCCAGAGCAGTACTTC. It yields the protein CASSQTGQPEQYF.

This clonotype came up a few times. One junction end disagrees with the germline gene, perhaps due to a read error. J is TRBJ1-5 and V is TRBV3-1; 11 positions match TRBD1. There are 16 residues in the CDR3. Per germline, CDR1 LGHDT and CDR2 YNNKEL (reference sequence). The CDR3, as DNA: TGTGCCAGCAGCCAAGACCGGACAGGGGGCAATCAGCCCCAGAATTTT. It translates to CASSQDRTGGNQPQNF.

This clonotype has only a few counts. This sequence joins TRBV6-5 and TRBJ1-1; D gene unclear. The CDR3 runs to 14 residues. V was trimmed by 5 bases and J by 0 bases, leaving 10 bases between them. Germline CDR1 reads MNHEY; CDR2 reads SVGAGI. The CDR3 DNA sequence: TGTGCCAGCAGTACCGGAAAGCTGAACACTGAAGCTTTCTTT. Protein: CASSTGKLNTEAFF.

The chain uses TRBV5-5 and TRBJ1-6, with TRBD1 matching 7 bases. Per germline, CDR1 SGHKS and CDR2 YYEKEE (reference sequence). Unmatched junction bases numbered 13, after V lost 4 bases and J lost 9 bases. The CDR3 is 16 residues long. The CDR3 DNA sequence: TGTGCCAGCAGCCCAGGACAGGCGGCATACCGTTCACCCCTCCACTTT. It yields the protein CASSPGQAAYRSPLHF.

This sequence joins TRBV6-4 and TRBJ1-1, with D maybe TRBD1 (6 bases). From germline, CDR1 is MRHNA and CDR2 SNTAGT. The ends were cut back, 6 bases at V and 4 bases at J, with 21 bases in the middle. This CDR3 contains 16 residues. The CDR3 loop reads CASSPHRVSRFTEAFF. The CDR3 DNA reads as TGTGCCAGCAGCCCCCACAGGGTATCGAGATTCACTGAAGCTTTCTTT.

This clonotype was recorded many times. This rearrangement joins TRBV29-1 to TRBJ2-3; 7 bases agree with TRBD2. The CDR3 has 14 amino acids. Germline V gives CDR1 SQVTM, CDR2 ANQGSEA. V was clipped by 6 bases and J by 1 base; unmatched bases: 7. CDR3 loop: CSVKRLAGTDTQYF. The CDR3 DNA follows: TGCAGCGTCAAGCGACTAGCCGGCACAGATACGCAGTATTTT.

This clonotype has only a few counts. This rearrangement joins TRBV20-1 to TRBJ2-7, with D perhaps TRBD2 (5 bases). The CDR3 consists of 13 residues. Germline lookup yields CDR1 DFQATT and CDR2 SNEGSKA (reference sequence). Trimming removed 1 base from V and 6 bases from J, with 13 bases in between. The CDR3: CSARGGYDGEQYF. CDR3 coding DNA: TGCAGTGCTAGAGGAGGGTATGACGGCGAGCAGTACTTC.

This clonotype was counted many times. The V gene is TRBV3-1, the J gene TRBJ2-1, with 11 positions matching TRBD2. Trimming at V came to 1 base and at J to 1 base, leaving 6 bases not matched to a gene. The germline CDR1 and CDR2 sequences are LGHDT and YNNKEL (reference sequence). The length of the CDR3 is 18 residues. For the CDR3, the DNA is TGTGCCAGCAGCCAAGGGCTAGCGGGGGGAGGATCCTACAATGAGCAGTTCTTC. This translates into CASSQGLAGGGSYNEQFF.

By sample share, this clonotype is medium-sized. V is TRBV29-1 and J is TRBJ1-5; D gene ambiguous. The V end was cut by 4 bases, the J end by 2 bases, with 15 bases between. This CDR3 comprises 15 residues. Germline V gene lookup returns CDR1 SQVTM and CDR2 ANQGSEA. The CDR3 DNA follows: TGCAGCGTTGCAGACGGGGTCCTTGGCAATCAGCCCCAGCATTTT. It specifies CSVADGVLGNQPQHF.

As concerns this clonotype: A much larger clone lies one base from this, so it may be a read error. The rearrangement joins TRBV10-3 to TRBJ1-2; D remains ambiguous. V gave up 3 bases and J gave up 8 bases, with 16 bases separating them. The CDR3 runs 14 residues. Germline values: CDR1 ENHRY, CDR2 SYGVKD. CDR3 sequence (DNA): TGTGCCATCAGTGATGGAAAGCTGGGAAGAGGCTACACCTTC. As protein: CAISDGKLGRGYTF.

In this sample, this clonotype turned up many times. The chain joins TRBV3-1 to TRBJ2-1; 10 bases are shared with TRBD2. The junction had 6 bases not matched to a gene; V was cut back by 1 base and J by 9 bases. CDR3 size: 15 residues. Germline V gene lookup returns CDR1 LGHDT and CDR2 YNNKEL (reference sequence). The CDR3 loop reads CASSQVAGGLGEQFF. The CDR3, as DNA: TGTGCCAGCAGCCAAGTAGCGGGGGGACTTGGTGAGCAGTTCTTC.